The present T cell receptor (beta chain) was sequenced within a study of human CD8 memory T cell subsets. Study-level results: Diversity, measured as normalized Shannon-Wiener diversity, was similarly high in stem-like memory and precursor exhausted T cells. Effector memory cells did not share this.

This clonotype has ten or more counts. As yet, its antigen is unknown. V was clipped by 0 bases and J by 5 bases; unmatched bases: 9. This CDR3 has 16 residues. Germline CDR1 reads MGHRA; CDR2 reads YSYEKL. PBMC were drawn from healthy donors' buffy coats. Making the TCR beta libraries relied on UMI-labeled 5' RACE. MiXCR, run by TCRdb on the 5' RACE reads, gives a single entry per CDR3 protein. The sample shows about 7,900 distinct CDR3 sequences, 3.5% to 4.5% of them seen only once. Specimen: CD8+ T cells from PBMCs. This rearrangement joins TRBV4-1 to TRBJ2-7, with 8 bases aligning to TRBD2. The sequence was obtained from a human donor in good health. The CDR3 here is CASSQEETSGSDEQYF. For the CDR3, the DNA is TGCGCCAGCAGCCAAGAAGAAACCAGCGGGAGTGACGAGCAGTACTTC.